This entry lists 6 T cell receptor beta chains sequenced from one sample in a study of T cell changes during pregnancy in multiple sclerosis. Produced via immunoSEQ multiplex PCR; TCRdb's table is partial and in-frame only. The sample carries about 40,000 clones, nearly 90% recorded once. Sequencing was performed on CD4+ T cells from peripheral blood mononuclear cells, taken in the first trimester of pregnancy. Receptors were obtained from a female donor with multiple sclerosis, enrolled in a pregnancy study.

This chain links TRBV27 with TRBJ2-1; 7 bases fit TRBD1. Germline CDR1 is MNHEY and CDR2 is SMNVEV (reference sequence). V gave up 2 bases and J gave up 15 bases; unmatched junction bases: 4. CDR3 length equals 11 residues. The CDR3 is CASSLMGQRFF. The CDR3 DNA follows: TGTGCCAGCAGTTTAATGGGACAGAGGTTCTTC.

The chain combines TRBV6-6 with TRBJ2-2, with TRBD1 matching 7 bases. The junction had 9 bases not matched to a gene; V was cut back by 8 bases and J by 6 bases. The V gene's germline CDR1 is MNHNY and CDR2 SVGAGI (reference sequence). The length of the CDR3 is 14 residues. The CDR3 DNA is TGTGCCAGCGCCAGGGGGTGGGGGTCCGGGGAGCTGTTTTTT. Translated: CASARGWGSGELFF.

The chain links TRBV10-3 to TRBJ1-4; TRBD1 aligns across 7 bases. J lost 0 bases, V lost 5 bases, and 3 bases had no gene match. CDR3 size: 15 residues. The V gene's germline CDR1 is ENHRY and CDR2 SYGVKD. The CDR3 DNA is TGTGCCATCAGTTTCACAGGGGCAACTAATGAAAAACTGTTTTTT. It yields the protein CAISFTGATNEKLFF.

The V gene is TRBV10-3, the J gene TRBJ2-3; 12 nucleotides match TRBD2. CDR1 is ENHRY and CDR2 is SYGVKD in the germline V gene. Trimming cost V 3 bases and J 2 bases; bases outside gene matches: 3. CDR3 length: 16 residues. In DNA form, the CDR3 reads TGTGCCATCAGTGATCGGACTAGCGGGGACACAGATACGCAGTATTTT. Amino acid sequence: CAISDRTSGDTDTQYF.

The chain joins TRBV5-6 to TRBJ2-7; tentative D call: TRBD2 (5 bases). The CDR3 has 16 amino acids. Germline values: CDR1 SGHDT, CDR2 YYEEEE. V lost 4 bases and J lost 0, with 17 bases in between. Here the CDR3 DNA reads TGTGCCAGCAGCGGCTTGGGTATACGGGGCTCCTACGAGCAGTACTTC. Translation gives CASSGLGIRGSYEQYF.

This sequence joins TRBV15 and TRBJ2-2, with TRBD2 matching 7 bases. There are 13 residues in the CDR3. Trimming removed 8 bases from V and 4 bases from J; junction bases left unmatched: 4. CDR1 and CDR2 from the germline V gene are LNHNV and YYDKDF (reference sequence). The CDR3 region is CATGLGLTGELFF. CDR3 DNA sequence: TGTGCCACCGGACTAGGCCTCACCGGGGAGCTGTTTTTT.